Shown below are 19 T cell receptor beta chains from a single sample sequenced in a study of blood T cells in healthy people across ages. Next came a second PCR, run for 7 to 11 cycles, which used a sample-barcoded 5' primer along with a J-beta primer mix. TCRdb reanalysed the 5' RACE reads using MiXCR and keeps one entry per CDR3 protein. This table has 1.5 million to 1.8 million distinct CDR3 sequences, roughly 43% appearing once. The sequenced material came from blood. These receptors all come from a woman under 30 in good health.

In DNA, the CDR3 is TGCAGTGCTAGAGAGGGGGTAAATCAGCCCCAGCATTTT. Its protein is CSAREGVNQPQHF. The chain employs TRBV20-1 and TRBJ1-5; tentatively, D is TRBD1 (5 bases). The CDR3 runs to 13 residues. CDR1 and CDR2 from the germline V gene are DFQATT and SNEGSKA (reference sequence). V lost 0 bases to trimming and J lost 4 bases, with 7 bases between them.

For the CDR3, the DNA is TGTGCCACCAGTGATTCCAGGACGTCAGGGTCCGGTCAGCCCCAGCATTTT. Protein: CATSDSRTSGSGQPQHF. The chain is built from TRBV24-1 and TRBJ1-5, with D possibly matching TRBD1 (5 bases). The ends were cut back, 2 bases at V and 6 bases at J, with 19 bases in the middle. Germline V gives CDR1 KGHDR, CDR2 SFDVKD. The CDR3 loop spans 17 amino acids.

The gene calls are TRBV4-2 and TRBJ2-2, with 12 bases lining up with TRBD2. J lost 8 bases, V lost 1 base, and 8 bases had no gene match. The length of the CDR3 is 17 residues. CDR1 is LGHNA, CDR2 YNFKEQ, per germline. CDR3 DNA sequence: TGTGCCAGCAGCCAAGCCCCTAGCGGGAGGGGGACGGGGGAGCTGTTTTTT. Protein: CASSQAPSGRGTGELFF.

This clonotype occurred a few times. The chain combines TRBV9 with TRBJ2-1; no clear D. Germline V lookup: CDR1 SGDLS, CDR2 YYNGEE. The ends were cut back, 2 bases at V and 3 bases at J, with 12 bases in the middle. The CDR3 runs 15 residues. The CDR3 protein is CASSVTGLLYNEQFF. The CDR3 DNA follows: TGTGCCAGCAGCGTTACGGGCTTGCTCTACAATGAGCAGTTCTTC.

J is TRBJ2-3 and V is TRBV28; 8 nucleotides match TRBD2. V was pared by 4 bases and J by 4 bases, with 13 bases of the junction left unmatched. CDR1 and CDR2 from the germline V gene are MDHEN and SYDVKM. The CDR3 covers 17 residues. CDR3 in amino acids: CASSSLKISGNSDTQYF. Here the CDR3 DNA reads TGTGCCAGCAGTTCCCTGAAAATTAGCGGGAATTCAGATACGCAGTATTTT.

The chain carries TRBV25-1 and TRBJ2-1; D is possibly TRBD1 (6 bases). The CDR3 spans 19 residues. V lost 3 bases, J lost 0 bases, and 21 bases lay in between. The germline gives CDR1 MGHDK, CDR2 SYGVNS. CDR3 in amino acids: CASSDIRRDTISSYNEQFF. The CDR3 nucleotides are TGTGCCAGCAGTGACATACGTCGGGACACCATAAGCTCCTACAATGAGCAGTTCTTC.

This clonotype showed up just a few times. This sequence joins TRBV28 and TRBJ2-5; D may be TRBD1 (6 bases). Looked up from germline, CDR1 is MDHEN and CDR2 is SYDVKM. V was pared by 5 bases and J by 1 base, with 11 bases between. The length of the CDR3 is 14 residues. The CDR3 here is CASSTPGAQETQYF. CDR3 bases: TGTGCCAGCAGTACACCAGGGGCCCAAGAGACCCAGTACTTC.

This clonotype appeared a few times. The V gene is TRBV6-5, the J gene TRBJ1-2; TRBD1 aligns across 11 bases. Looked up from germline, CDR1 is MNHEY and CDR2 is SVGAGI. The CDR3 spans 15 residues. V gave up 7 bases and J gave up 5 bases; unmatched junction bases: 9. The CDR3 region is CASTGGQGAWYGYTF. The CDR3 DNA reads TGTGCCAGCACCGGAGGACAGGGGGCATGGTATGGCTACACCTTC.

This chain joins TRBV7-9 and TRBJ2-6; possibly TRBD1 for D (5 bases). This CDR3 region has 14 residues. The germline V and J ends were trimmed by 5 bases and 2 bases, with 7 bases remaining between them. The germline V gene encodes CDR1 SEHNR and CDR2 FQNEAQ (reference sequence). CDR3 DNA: TGTGCCAGCAGCCCGACAGCTGGGGCCAACGTCCTGACTTTC. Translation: CASSPTAGANVLTF.

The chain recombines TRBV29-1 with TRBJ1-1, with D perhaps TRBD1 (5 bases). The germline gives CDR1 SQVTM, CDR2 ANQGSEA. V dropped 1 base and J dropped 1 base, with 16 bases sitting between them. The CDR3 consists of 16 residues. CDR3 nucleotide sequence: TGCAGCGTTGAAGCCATTCAGAGGGGAAGGAACACTGAAGCTTTCTTT. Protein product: CSVEAIQRGRNTEAFF.

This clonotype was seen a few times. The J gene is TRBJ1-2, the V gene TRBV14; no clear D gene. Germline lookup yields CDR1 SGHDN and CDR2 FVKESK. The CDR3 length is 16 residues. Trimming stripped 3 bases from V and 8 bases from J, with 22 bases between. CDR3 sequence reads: CASSHSPRTLNGGYTF. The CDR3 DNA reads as TGTGCCAGCAGCCACTCCCCTCGGACCCTAAACGGCGGCTACACCTTC.

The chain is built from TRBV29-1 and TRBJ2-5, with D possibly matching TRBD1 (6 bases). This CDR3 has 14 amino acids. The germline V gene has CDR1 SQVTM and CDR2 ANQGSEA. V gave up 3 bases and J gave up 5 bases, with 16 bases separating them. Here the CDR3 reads CSVERPTGSETQYF. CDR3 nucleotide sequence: TGCAGCGTTGAGAGACCTACAGGGTCGGAGACCCAGTACTTC.

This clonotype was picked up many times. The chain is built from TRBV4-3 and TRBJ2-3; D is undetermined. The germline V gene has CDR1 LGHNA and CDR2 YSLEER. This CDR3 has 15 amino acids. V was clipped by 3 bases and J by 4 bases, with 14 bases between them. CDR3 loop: CASSHAFQAPDTQYF. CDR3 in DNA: TGCGCCAGCAGCCATGCATTTCAAGCACCAGATACGCAGTATTTT.

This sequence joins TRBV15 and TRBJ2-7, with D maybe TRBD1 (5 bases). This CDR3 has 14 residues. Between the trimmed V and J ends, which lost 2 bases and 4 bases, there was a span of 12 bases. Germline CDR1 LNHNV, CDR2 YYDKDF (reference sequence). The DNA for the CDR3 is TGTGCCACCAGCAGACTCGACAGAAATTACGAGCAGTACTTC. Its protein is CATSRLDRNYEQYF. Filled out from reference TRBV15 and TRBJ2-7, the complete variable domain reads DAMVIQNPRYQVTQFGKPVTLSCSQTLNHNVMYWYQQKSSQAPKLLFHYYDKDFNNEADTPDNFQSRRPNTSFCFLDIRSPGLGDTAMYLCATSRLDRNYEQYFGPGTRLTVT.

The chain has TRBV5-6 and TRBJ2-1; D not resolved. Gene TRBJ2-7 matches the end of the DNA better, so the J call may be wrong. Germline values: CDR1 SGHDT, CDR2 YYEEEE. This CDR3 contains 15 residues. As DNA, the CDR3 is TGTGCCAGCAGCCCAACGTATAGGTCCTACAATGAGCAGTACTTC. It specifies CASSPTYRSYNEQYF.

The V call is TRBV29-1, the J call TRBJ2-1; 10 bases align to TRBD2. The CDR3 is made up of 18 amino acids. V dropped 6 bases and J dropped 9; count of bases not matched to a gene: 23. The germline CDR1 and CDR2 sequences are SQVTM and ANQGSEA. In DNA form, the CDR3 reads TGCAGCGTCGCCGGGACTAGCGAGAAAGTTGCGGTTCTGGGTGAGCAGTTCTTC. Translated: CSVAGTSEKVAVLGEQFF.

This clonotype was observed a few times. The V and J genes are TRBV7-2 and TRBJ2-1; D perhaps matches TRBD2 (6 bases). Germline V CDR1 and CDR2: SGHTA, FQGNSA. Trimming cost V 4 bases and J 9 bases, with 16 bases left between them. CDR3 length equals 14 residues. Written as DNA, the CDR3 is TGTGCCAGCAGCTCGCCCCCCGGGACTTCTGAGCAGTTCTTC. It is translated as CASSSPPGTSEQFF.

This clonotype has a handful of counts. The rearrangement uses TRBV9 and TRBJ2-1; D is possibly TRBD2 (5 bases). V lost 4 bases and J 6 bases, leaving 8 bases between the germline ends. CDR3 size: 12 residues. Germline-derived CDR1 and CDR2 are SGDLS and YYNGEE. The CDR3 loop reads CASSILANEQFF. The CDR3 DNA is TGTGCCAGCAGCATCCTAGCCAATGAGCAGTTCTTC.

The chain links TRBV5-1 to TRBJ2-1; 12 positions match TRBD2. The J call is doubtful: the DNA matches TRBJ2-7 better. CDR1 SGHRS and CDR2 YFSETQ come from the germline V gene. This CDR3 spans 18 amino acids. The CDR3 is CASSWRTSGTSSYNEQYF. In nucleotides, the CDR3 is TGCGCCAGCAGCTGGAGGACTAGCGGGACAAGCTCCTACAATGAGCAGTACTTC.